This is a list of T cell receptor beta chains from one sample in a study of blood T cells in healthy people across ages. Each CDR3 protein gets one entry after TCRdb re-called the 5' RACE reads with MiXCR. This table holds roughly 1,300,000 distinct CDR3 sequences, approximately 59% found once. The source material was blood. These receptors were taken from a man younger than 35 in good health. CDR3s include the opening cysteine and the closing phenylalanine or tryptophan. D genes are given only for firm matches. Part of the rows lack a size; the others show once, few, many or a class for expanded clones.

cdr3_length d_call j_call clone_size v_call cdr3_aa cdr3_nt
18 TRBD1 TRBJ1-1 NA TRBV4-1 CASSRLGQGAGMNTEAFF TGCGCCAGCAGCCGCCTTGGACAGGGGGCAGGGATGAACACTGAAGCTTTCTTT
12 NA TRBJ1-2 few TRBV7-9 CASTSSSYGYTF TGTGCCAGCACCTCTTCAAGCTATGGCTACACCTTC
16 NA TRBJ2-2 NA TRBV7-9 CASAYNHREATGELFF TGTGCCAGCGCCTATAATCACAGGGAAGCCACCGGGGAGCTGTTTTTT
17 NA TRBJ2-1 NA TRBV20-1 CSARDREIAVSYNEQFF TGCAGTGCTAGAGATCGTGAGATAGCGGTCTCCTACAATGAGCAGTTCTTC
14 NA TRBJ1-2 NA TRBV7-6 CASSLANQGDGYTF TGTGCCAGCAGCTTAGCCAACCAGGGAGATGGCTACACCTTC
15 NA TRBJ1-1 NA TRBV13 CASSVYGRLNTEAFF TGTGCCAGCAGCGTATACGGACGGCTGAACACTGAGGCTTTCTTT
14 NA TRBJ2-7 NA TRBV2 CASRPRAPTYEQYF TGTGCCAGCAGGCCACGGGCTCCGACCTACGAGCAGTACTTC
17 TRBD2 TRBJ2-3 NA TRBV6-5 CASSYSGTSGRGDTQYF TGTGCCAGCAGTTACTCCGGGACTAGCGGGAGGGGCGATACGCAGTATTTT
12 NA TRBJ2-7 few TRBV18 CASSPTPYEQYF TGTGCCAGCTCGCCCACCCCCTACGAGCAGTACTTC
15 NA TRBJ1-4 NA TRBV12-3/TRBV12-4 CASTTSGTPNEKLFF TGTGCCAGCACCACTTCCGGGACTCCTAATGAAAAACTGTTTTTT
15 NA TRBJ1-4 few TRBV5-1 CASSLAWGGGEKLFF TGCGCCAGCAGCTTGGCCTGGGGCGGAGGTGAAAAACTGTTTTTT
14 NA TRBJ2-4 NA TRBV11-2 CASTGDAAKNIQYF TGTGCCAGCACTGGCGATGCCGCCAAAAACATTCAGTACTTC
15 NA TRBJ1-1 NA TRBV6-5 CASSSRRTLNTEAFF TGTGCCAGCAGTTCCAGACGGACACTGAACACTGAAGCTTTCTTT
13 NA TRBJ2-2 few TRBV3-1 CASSQVEDGELFF TGTGCCAGCAGCCAAGTCGAGGACGGGGAGCTGTTTTTT
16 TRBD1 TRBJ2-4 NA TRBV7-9 CASSSGQGQAKNIQYF TGTGCCAGCAGCTCGGGACAGGGACAGGCCAAAAACATTCAGTACTTC
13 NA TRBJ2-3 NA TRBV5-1 CASTLPSTDTQYF TGCGCCAGCACGCTTCCCAGCACAGATACGCAGTATTTT
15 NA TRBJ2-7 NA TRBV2 CANKRNGGSYNEQYF TGTGCCAACAAAAGAAACGGGGGATCCTACAATGAGCAGTACTTC
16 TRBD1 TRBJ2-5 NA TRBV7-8 CASSVSGGREQETQYF TGTGCCAGCAGCGTCTCAGGGGGCAGGGAACAAGAGACCCAGTACTTC
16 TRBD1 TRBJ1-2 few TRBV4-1 CASSQDPGQGAYGYTF TGCGCCAGCAGCCAAGACCCGGGACAGGGAGCCTATGGCTACACCTTC
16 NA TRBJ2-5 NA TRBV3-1 CASSQVTTNLQETQYF TGTGCCAGCAGCCAAGTGACTACAAACCTCCAAGAGACCCAGTACTTC
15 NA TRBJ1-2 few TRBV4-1 CASSQEEGLNNGYTF TGCGCCAGCAGCCAAGAGGAAGGGTTAAACAATGGCTACACCTTC
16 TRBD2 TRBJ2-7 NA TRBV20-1 CGARAPTSGFSYEQYF TGCGGTGCTAGAGCCCCCACTAGCGGATTCTCCTACGAGCAGTACTTC
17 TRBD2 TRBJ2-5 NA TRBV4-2 CASSQGLASGGLETQYF TGTGCCAGCAGCCAAGGTTTGGCTAGCGGGGGCCTAGAGACCCAGTACTTC
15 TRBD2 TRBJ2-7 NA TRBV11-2 CASSRLAERAYEQYF TGTGCCAGCAGCCGACTAGCGGAACGCGCCTACGAGCAGTACTTC
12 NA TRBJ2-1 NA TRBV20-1 CSAKLEYHEQFF TGCAGTGCTAAGTTAGAGTACCATGAGCAGTTCTTC
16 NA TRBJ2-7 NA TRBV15 CATSRSRVRSPYEQYF TGTGCCACCAGCCGTTCGAGGGTTAGATCCCCCTACGAGCAGTACTTC
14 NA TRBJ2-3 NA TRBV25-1 CASSEFRMIDTQYF TGTGCCAGCAGTGAATTTAGGATGATAGATACGCAGTATTTT
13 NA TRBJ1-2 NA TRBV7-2 CASSLNRDNGYTF TGTGCCAGCAGCTTAAACCGGGACAATGGCTACACCTTC
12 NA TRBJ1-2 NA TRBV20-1 CSAPTQGGGYTF TGCAGTGCTCCAACACAGGGCGGTGGCTACACCTTC
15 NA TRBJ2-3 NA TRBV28 CASRLGFGLTDTQYF TGTGCCAGCAGACTGGGGTTCGGGCTCACAGATACGCAGTATTTT
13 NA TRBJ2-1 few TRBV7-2 CASSHPVLDEQFF TGTGCCAGCAGCCATCCCGTTTTGGATGAGCAGTTCTTC
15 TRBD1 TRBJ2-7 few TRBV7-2 CASSLAPGGSYEQYF TGTGCCAGCAGCTTAGCCCCAGGGGGCAGTTACGAGCAGTACTTC
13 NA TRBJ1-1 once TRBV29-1 CSARTAEMLEAFF TGCAGCGCCAGGACAGCCGAGATGCTTGAAGCTTTCTTT
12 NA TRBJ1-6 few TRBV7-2 CASSPSYSPLHF TGTGCCAGCAGCCCCTCGTATTCACCCCTCCACTTT
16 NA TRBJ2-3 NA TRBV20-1 CSGQYVGRGPLDTQYF TGCAGTGGACAGTACGTGGGCAGGGGACCTCTAGATACGCAGTATTTT
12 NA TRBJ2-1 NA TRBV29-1 CSVEDAYNEQFF TGCAGCGTTGAAGACGCGTACAATGAGCAGTTCTTC
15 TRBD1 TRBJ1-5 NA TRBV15 CATSRATGEDQPQHF TGTGCCACCAGCAGAGCCACAGGGGAGGATCAGCCCCAGCATTTT
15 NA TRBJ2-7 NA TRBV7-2 CASSLMQGYKSEQYF TGTGCCAGCAGCTTAATGCAGGGTTACAAAAGTGAGCAGTACTTC
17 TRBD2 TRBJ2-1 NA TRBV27 CASSFSSGTSSYNEQFF TGTGCCAGCAGTTTTAGTAGCGGGACGAGCTCCTACAATGAGCAGTTCTTC
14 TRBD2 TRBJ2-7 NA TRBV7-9 CASSLSGGIYEQYF TGTGCCAGCAGCTTGTCGGGAGGGATCTACGAGCAGTACTTC
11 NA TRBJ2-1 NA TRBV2 CASSELAEQFF TGTGCCAGCAGTGAACTAGCTGAGCAGTTCTTC
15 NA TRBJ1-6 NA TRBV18 CASSPPDSRSSPLHF TGTGCCAGCTCACCGCCCGACAGCCGAAGTTCACCCCTCCACTTT
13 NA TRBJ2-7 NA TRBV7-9 CASTDSNTYEQYF TGTGCCAGCACCGACAGTAACACCTACGAGCAGTACTTC
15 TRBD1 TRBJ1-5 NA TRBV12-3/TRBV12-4 CASSVAGTGNQPQHF TGTGCCAGCAGTGTCGCCGGGACAGGGAATCAGCCCCAGCATTTT
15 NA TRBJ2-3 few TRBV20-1 CSARGAGRGTDTQYF TGCAGTGCTAGAGGGGCGGGAAGAGGCACAGATACGCAGTATTTT
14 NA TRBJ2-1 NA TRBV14 CASSHLVGYNEQFF TGTGCCAGCAGCCATCTGGTCGGGTACAATGAGCAGTTCTTC
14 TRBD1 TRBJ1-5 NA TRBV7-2 CASSPDRDRQPQHF TGTGCCAGCAGCCCTGACAGGGACCGGCAGCCCCAGCATTTT
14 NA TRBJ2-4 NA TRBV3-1 CASSQASGQDIQYF TGTGCCAGCAGCCAAGCGTCGGGTCAAGACATTCAGTACTTC
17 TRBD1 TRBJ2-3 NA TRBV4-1 CASSQGKQGAGTDTQYF TGCGCCAGCAGCCAGGGGAAACAGGGGGCCGGCACAGATACGCAGTATTTT
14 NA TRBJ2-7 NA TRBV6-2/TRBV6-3 CASSPPRETYEQYF TGTGCCAGCAGCCCGCCCAGAGAAACCTACGAGCAGTACTTC
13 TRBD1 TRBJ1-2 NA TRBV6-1 CASSADRGVGYTF TGTGCCAGCAGTGCCGACAGGGGAGTAGGTTACACCTTC
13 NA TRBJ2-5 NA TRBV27 CASSFLSEETQYF TGTGCCAGCAGTTTCCTCTCGGAAGAGACCCAGTACTTC
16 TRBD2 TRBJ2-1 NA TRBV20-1 CSAREATSGRWNEQFF TGCAGTGCTAGAGAGGCGACTAGCGGACGGTGGAATGAGCAGTTCTTC
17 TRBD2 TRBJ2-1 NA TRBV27 CASSPLTSGGSYNEQFF TGTGCCAGCAGTCCCCTGACTAGCGGGGGGTCATACAATGAGCAGTTCTTC
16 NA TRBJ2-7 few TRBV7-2 CASSLGSGAGSYEQYF TGTGCCAGCAGCTTAGGTTCGGGGGCGGGCTCCTACGAGCAGTACTTC
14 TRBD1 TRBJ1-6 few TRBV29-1 CSVSQGARNSPLHF TGCAGCGTGAGCCAGGGGGCGCGGAATTCACCCCTCCACTTT
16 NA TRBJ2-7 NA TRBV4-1 CASSQDVTGYSYEQYF TGCGCCAGCAGCCAAGACGTCACAGGGTACAGCTACGAGCAGTACTTC
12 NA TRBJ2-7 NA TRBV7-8 CASSLRIYEQYF TGTGCCAGCAGCCTCAGGATCTACGAGCAGTACTTC
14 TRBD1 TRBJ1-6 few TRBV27 CASRQGQGGSPLHF TGTGCCAGCAGACAAGGACAGGGAGGATCACCCCTCCACTTT